One T cell receptor (beta chain) is described in this entry. What it recognizes is unknown. This CDR3 has 14 amino acids. Germline V lookup: CDR1 SGHRS, CDR2 YFSETQ. Trimming took off 0 bases at V and 2 bases at J, with 7 bases between the two ends. This record comes from a study of cytomegalovirus exposure and HLA in healthy donors. The study, taken as a whole, reports: Available immune exposure information covered CMV serostatus only. A prior analysis recorded that most TCR beta V segments were productive about 87% or about 30% of the time. Sequencing depth roughly uniform across donors was assumed in presence/absence analyses.

In the PCR, 60 Vbeta and 13 Jbeta primers were used. Generated by immunoSEQ multiplex PCR, the TCRdb table keeps only in-frame clones and is missing some. The repertoire holds about 110,000 clones, with roughly 80% as singletons. The specimen was PBMCs. V is TRBV5-1 and J is TRBJ2-3; D possibly corresponds to TRBD2 (6 bases). The receptor was isolated from a young man in good health and CMV-seropositive. The CDR3 loop reads CASSLGRDTDTQYF. CDR3 coding DNA: TGCGCCAGCAGCTTGGGGCGGGACACAGATACGCAGTATTTT. Full variable domain (missing parts from reference TRBV5-1 and TRBJ2-3): KAGVTQTPRYLIKTRGQQVTLSCSPISGHRSVSWYQQTPGQGLQFLFEYFSETQRNKGNFPGRFSGRQFSNSRSEMNVSTLELGDSALYLCASSLGRDTDTQYFGPGTRLTVL.